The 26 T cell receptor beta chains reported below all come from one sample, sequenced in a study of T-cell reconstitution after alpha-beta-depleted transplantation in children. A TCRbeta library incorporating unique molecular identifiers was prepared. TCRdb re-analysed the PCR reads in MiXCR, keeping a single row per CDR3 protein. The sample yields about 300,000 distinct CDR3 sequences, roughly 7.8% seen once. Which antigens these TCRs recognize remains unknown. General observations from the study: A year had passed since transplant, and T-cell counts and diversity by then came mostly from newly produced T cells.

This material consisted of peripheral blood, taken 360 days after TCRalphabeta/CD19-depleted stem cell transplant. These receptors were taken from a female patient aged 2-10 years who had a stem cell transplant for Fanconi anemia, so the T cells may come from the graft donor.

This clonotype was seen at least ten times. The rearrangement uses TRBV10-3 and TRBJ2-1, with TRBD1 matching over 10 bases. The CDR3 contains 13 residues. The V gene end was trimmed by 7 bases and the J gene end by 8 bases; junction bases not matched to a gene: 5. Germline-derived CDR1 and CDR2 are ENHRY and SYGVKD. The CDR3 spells CAITRDRGDEQFF. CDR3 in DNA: TGTGCCATCACTCGGGACAGGGGTGATGAGCAGTTCTTC.

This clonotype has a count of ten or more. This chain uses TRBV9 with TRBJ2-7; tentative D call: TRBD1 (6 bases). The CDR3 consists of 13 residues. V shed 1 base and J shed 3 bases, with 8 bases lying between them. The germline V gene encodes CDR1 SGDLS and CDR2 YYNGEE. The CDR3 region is CASSVRQDYEQYF. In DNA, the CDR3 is TGTGCCAGCAGCGTACGACAGGACTACGAGCAGTACTTC.

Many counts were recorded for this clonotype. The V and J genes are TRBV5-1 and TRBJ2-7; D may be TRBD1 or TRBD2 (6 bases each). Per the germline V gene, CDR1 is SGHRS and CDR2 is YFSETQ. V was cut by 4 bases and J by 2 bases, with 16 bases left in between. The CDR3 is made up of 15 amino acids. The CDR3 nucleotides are TGCGCCAGCAGCCTTGGACAGTCGGGGGCCTACGAGCAGTACTTC. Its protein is CASSLGQSGAYEQYF.

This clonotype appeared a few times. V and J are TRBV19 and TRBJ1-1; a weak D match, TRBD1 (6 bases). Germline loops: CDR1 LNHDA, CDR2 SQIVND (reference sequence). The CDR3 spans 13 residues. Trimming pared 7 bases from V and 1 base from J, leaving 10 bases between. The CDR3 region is CASIARGNTEAFF. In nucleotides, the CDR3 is TGTGCCAGTATAGCCAGGGGGAACACTGAAGCTTTCTTT.

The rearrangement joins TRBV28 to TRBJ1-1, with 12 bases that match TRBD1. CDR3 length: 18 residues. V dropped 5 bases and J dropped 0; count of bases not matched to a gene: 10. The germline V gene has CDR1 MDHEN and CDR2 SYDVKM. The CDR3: CASSVIGTGGALNTEAFF. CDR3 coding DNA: TGTGCCAGCAGTGTAATTGGGACAGGGGGCGCATTGAACACTGAAGCTTTCTTT.

The CDR3 region is CAWSVRRTGSNQPQHF. Here the CDR3 DNA reads TGTGCCTGGAGTGTTCGAAGGACAGGGAGCAATCAGCCCCAGCATTTT. The V and J genes are TRBV30 and TRBJ1-5, with 8 bases matching TRBD1. V lost 0 bases and J lost 1; bases outside the gene matches: 5. The CDR3 loop spans 16 amino acids. CDR1 GTSNPN and CDR2 SVGIG come from the germline V gene (reference sequence).

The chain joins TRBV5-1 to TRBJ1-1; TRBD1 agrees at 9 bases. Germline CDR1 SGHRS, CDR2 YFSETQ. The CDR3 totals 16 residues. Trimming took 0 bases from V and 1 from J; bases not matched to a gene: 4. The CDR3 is CASSLAGTGTNTEAFF. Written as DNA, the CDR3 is TGCGCCAGCAGCTTGGCCGGGACAGGGACGAACACTGAAGCTTTCTTT. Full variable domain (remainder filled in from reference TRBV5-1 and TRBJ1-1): KAGVTQTPRYLIKTRGQQVTLSCSPISGHRSVSWYQQTPGQGLQFLFEYFSETQRNKGNFPGRFSGRQFSNSRSEMNVSTLELGDSALYLCASSLAGTGTNTEAFFGQGTRLTVV.

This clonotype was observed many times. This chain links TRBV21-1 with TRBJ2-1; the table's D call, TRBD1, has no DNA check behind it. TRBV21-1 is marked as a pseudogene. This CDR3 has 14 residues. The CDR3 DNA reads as TGTGCCAGCAGCACGCGACAGGGGTACAATGAGCAGTTCTTC. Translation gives CASSTRQGYNEQFF.

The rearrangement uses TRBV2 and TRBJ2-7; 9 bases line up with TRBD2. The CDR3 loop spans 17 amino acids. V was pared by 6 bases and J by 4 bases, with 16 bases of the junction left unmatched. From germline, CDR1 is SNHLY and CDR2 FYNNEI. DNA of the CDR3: TGTGCCAGCAGAGACAGGTTACCGGGACTAGCTCCTTACGAGCAGTACTTC. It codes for CASRDRLPGLAPYEQYF.

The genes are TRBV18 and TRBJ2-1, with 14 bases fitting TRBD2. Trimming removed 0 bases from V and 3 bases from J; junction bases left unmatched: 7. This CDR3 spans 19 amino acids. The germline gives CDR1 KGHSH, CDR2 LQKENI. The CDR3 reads CASSPPGLAGAGVYNEQFF. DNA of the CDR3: TGTGCCAGCTCACCACCGGGACTAGCGGGAGCGGGGGTCTACAATGAGCAGTTCTTC.

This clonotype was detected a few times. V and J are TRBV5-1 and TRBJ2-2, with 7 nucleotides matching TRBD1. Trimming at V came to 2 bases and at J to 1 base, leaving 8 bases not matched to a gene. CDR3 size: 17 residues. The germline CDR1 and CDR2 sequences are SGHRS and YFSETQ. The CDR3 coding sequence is TGCGCCAGCAGCTTTCCCCCGGGACAGATGAACACCGGGGAGCTGTTTTTT. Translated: CASSFPPGQMNTGELFF. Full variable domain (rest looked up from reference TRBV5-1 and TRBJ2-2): KAGVTQTPRYLIKTRGQQVTLSCSPISGHRSVSWYQQTPGQGLQFLFEYFSETQRNKGNFPGRFSGRQFSNSRSEMNVSTLELGDSALYLCASSFPPGQMNTGELFFGEGSRLTVL.

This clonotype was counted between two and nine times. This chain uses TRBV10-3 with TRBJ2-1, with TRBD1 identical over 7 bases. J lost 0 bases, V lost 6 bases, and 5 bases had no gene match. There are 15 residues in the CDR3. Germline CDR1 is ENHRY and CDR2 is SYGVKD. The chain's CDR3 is CAIRGTASSYNEQFF. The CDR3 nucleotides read TGTGCCATCAGAGGGACAGCCAGCTCCTACAATGAGCAGTTCTTC.

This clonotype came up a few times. CDR3 coding DNA: TGTGCCAGCAGCCAAGATCTTGGTTTGGGGGCCAACGTCCTGACTTTC. Amino acids: CASSQDLGLGANVLTF. J is TRBJ2-6 and V is TRBV4-2; D not certain. The V end was cut by 0 bases, the J end by 4 bases, with 10 bases between. Germline V lookup: CDR1 LGHNA, CDR2 YNFKEQ. The CDR3 has 16 residues.

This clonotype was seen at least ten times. The CDR3 nucleotides are TGCAGCGTGGGGGCCGCTGGTACAGATACGCAGTATTTT. It is translated as CSVGAAGTDTQYF. The chain carries TRBV29-1 and TRBJ2-3; weak D call: TRBD1 (6 bases). V dropped 6 bases and J dropped 3 bases, with 13 bases sitting between them. Germline V gene sequence: CDR1 SQVTM, CDR2 ANQGSEA. The CDR3 is made up of 13 amino acids.

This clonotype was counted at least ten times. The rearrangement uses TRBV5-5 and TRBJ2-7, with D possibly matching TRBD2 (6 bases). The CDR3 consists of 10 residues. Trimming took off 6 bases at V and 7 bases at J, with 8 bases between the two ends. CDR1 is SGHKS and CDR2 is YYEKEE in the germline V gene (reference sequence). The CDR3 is CASMGGEQYF. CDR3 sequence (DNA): TGTGCCAGCATGGGGGGAGAGCAGTACTTC.

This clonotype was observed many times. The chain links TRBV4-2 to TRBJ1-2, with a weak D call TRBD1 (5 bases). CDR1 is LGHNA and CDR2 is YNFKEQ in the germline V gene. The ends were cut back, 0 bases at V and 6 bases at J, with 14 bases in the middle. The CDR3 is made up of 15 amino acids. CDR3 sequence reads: CASSQDRGQGDGYTF. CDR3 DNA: TGTGCCAGCAGCCAAGATCGAGGGCAGGGTGATGGCTACACCTTC.

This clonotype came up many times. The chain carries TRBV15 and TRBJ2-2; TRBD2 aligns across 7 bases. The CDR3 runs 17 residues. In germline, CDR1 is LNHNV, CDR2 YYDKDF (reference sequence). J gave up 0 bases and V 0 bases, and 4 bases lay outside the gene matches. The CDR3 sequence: CATSRDGLAANTGELFF. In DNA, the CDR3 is TGTGCCACCAGCAGAGATGGCCTAGCGGCGAACACCGGGGAGCTGTTTTTT.

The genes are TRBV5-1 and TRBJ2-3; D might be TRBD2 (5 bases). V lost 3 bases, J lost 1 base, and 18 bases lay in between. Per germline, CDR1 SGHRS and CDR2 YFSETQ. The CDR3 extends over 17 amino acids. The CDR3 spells CASSSTSPGLGTDTQYF. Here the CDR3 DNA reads TGCGCCAGCAGCTCCACTAGTCCGGGCCTCGGCACAGATACGCAGTATTTT.

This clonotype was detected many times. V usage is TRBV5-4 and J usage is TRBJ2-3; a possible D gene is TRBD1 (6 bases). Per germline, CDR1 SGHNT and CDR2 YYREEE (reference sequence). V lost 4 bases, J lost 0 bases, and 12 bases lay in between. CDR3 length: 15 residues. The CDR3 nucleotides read TGTGCCAGCAGCACCGGACAGACTAGCACAGATACGCAGTATTTT. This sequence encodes CASSTGQTSTDTQYF.

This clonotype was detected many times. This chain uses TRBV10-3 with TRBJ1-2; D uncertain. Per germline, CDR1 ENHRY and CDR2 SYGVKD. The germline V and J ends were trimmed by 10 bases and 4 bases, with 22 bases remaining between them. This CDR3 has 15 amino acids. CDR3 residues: CATREGVQRLYGYTF. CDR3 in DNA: TGTGCCACAAGGGAGGGTGTACAGCGCCTCTATGGCTACACCTTC.

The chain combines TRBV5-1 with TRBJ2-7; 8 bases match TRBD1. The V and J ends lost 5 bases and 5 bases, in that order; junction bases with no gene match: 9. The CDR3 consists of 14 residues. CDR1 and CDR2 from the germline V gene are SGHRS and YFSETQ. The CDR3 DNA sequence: TGCGCCAGCAGGAATCGACAGGGGTTCCACGAGCAGTACTTC. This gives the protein CASRNRQGFHEQYF.

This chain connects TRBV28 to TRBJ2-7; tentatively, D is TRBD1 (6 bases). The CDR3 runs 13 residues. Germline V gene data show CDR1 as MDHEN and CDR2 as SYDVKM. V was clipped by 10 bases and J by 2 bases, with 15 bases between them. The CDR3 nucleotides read TGTGCCACCGCGGACAGAACCACCTACGAGCAGTACGTC. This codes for CATADRTTYEQYV.

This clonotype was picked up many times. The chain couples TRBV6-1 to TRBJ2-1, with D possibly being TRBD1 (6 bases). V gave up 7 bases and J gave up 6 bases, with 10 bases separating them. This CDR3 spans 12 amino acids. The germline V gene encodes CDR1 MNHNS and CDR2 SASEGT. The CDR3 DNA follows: TGTGCCAGCACCCAGGGGCCCAATGAGCAGTTCTTC. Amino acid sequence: CASTQGPNEQFF.

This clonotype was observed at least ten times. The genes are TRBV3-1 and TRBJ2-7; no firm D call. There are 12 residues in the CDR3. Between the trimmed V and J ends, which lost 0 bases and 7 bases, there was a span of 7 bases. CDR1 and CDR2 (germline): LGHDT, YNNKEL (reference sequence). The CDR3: CASSQDRREQYF. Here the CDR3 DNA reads TGTGCCAGCAGCCAAGATAGGCGGGAGCAGTACTTC.

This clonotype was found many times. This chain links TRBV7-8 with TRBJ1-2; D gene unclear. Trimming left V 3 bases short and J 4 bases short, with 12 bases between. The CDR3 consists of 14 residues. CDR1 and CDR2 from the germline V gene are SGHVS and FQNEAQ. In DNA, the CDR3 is TGTGCCAGCAGCTTGGGTCCACCGACCTATGGCTACACCTTC. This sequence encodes CASSLGPPTYGYTF.

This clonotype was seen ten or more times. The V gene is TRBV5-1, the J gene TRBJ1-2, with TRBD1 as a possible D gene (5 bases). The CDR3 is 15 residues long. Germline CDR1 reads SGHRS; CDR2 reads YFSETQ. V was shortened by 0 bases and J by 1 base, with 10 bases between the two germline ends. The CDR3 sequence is CASSLGAGLNYGYTF. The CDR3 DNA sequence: TGCGCCAGCAGCTTGGGTGCAGGGCTTAACTATGGCTACACCTTC.